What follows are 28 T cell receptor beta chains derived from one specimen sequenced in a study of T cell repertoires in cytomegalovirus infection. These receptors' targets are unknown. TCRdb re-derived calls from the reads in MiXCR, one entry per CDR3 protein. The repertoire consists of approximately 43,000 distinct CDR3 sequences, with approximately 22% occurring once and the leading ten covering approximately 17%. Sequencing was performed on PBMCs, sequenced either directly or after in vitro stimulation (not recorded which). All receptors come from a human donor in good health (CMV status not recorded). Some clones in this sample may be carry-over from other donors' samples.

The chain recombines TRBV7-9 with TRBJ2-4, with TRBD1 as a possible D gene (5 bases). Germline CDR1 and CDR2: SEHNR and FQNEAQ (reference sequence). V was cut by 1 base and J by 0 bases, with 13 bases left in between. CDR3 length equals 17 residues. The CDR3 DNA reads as TGTGCCAGCAGCTTAGGCCAGGGTACTGGAGCCAAAAACATTCAGTACTTC. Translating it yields CASSLGQGTGAKNIQYF.

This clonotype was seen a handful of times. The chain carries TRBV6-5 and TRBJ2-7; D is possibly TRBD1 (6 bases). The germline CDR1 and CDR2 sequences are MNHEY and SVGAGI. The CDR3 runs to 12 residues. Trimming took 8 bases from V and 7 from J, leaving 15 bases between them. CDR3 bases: TGTGCCAGCTCCAGGGGCGAAGTGGAGCAGTACTTC. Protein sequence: CASSRGEVEQYF.

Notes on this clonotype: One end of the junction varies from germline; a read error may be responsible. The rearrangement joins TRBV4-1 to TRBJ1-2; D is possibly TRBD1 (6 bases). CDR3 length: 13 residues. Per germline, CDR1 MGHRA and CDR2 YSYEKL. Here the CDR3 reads CASGQQGAYGYTF. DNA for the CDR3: TGCGCCAGCGGCCAACAGGGAGCCTATGGCTACACCTTC.

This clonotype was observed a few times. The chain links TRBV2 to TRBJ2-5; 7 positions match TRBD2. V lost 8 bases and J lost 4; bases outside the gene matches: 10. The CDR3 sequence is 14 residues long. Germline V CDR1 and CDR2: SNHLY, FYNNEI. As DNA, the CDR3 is TGTGCCAGCCGCAAGGAAGTAGCGGGAGAGACCCAGTACTTC. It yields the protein CASRKEVAGETQYF. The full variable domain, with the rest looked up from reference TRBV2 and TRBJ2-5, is EPEVTQTPSHQVTQMGQEVILRCVPISNHLYFYWYRQILGQKVEFLVSFYNNEISEKSEIFDDQFSVERPDGSNFTLKIRSTKLEDSAMYFCASRKEVAGETQYFGPGTRLLVL.

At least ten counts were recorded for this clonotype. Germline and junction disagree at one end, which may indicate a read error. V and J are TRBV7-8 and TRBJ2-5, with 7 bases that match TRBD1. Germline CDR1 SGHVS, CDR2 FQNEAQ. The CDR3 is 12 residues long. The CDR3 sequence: CASSPTGWGVNF. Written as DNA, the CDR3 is TGTGCCAGCAGTCCGACAGGGTGGGGTGTGAACTTC.

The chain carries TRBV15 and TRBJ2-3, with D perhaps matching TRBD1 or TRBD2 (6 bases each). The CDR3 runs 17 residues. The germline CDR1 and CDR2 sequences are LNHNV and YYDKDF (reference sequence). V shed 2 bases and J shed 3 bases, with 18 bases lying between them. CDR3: CATSRLLEGGSTDTQYF. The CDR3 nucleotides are TGTGCCACCAGCAGACTCCTCGAGGGGGGTTCTACAGATACGCAGTATTTT.

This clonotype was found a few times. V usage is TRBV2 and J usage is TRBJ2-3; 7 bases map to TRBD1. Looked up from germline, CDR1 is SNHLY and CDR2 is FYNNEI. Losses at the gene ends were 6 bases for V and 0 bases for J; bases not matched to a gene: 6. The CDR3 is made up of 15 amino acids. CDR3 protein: CASSRQGLSTDTQYF. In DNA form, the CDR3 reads TGTGCCAGCAGCAGACAGGGCCTCAGCACAGATACGCAGTATTTT.

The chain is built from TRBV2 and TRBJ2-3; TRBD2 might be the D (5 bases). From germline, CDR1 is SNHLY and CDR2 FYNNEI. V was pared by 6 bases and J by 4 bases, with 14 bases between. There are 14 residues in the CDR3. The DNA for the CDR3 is TGTGCCAGCAGCCGGGAACCCCACGCAGATACGCAGTATTTT. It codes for CASSREPHADTQYF. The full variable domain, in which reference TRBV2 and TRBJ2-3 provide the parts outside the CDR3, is EPEVTQTPSHQVTQMGQEVILRCVPISNHLYFYWYRQILGQKVEFLVSFYNNEISEKSEIFDDQFSVERPDGSNFTLKIRSTKLEDSAMYFCASSREPHADTQYFGPGTRLTVL.

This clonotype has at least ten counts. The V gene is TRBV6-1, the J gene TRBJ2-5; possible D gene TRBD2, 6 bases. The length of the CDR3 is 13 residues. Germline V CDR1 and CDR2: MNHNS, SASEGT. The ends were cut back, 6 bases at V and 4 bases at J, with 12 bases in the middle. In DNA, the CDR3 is TGTGCCAGCAGGCGGGATCACGGAGAGACCCAGTACTTC. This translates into CASRRDHGETQYF.

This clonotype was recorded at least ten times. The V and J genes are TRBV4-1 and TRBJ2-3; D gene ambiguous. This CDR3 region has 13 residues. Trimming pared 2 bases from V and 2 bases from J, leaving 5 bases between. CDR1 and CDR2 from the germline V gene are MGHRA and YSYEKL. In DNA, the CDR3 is TGCGCCAGCAGCCAAACATACACAGATACGCAGTATTTT. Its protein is CASSQTYTDTQYF.

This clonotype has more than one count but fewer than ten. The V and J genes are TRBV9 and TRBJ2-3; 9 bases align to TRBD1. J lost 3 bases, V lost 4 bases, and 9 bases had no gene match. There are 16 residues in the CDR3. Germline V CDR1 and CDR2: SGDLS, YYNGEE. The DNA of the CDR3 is TGTGCCAGCAGCCCAACAAACAGGGGGCGGACAGATACGCAGTATTTT. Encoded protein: CASSPTNRGRTDTQYF.

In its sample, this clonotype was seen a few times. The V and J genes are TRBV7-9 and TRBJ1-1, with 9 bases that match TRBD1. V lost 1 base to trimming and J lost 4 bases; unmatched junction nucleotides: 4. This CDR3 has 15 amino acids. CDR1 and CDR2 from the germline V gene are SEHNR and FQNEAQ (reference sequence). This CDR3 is CASSLDGTGPTEAFF. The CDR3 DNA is TGTGCCAGCAGCTTAGATGGGACAGGGCCCACTGAAGCTTTCTTT. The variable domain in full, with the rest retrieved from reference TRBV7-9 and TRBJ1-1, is DTGVSQNPRHKITKRGQNVTFRCDPISEHNRLYWYRQTLGQGPEFLTYFQNEAQLEKSRLLSDRFSAERPKGSFSTLEIQRTEQGDSAMYLCASSLDGTGPTEAFFGQGTRLTVV.

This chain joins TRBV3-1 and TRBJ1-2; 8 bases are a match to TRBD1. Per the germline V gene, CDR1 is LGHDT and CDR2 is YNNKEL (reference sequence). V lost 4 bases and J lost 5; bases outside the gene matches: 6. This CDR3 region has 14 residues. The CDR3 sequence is CASSLGQGWYGYTF. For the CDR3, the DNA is TGTGCCAGCAGCCTCGGACAGGGATGGTATGGCTACACCTTC.

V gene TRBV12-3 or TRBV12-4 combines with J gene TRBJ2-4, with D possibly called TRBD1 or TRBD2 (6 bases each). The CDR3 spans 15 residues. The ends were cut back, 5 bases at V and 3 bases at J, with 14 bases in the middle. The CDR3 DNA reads TGTGCCAGCAGTCCGGAACAGGGAGGCAAAAACATTCAGTACTTC. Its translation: CASSPEQGGKNIQYF.

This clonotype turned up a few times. The CDR3 coding sequence is TGTGCCATAAGCCCCCGGACATTGAGCTCCTACGAGCAGTACTTC. This gives the protein CAISPRTLSSYEQYF. V gene TRBV10-3 combines with J gene TRBJ2-7; possible D gene TRBD1, 5 bases. Germline V gene data show CDR1 as ENHRY and CDR2 as SYGVKD. V was cut by 9 bases and J by 0 bases, with 18 bases left in between. The CDR3 runs 15 residues.

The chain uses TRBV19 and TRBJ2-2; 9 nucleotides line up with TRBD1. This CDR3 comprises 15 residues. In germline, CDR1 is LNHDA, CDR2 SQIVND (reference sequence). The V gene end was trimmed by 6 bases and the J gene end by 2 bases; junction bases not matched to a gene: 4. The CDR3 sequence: CASRPGQGNTGELFF. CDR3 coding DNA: TGTGCCAGTAGACCGGGACAGGGTAACACCGGGGAGCTGTTTTTT. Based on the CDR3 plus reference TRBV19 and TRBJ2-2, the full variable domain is DGGITQSPKYLFRKEGQNVTLSCEQNLNHDAMYWYRQDPGQGLRLIYYSQIVNDFQKGDIAEGYSVSREKKESFPLTVTSAQKNPTAFYLCASRPGQGNTGELFFGEGSRLTVL.

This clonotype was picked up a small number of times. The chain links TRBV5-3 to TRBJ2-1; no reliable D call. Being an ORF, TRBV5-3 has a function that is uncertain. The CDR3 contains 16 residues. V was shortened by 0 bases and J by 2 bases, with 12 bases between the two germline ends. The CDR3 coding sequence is TGTGCCAGAAGCTTGGTCGGAGTATCCCCCTACAATGAGCAGTTCTTC. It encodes CARSLVGVSPYNEQFF.

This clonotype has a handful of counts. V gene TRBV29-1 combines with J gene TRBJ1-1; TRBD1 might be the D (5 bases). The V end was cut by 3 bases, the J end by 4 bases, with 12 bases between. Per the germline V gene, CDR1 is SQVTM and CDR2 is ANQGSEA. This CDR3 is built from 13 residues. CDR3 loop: CSVEGPGPTEAFF. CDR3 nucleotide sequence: TGCAGCGTTGAGGGGCCAGGGCCCACTGAAGCTTTCTTT.

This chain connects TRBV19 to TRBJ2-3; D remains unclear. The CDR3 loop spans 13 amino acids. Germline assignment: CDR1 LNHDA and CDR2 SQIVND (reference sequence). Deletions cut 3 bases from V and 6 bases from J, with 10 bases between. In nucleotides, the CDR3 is TGTGCCAGTAGTATCCTGACGCGGGATACGCAGTATTTT. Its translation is CASSILTRDTQYF.

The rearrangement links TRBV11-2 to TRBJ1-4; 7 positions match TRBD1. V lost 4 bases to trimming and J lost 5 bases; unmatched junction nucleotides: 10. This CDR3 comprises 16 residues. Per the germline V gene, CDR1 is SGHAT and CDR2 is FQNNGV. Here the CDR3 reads CASSYRGGQRNEKLFF. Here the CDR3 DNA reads TGTGCCAGCAGCTATCGGGGGGGACAGAGAAATGAAAAACTGTTTTTT. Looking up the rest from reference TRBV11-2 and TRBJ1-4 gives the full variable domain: EAGVAQSPRYKIIEKRQSVAFWCNPISGHATLYWYQQILGQGPKLLIQFQNNGVVDDSQLPKDRFSAERLKGVDSTLKIQPAKLEDSAVYLCASSYRGGQRNEKLFFGSGTQLSVL.

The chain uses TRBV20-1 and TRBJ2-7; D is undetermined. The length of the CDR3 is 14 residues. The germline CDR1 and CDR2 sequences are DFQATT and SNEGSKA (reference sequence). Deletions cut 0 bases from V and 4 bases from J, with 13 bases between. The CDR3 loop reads CSARDSGLRYEQYF. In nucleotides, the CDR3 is TGCAGTGCTAGAGATTCGGGCCTCAGGTACGAGCAGTACTTC.

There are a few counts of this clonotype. CDR3 in DNA: TGTGCCAGTAGTATAGTGGCGAGACGCGGCAATCAGCCCCAGCATTTT. Translation gives CASSIVARRGNQPQHF. V usage is TRBV19 and J usage is TRBJ1-5; no definite D call. CDR3 length equals 16 residues. The V gene's germline CDR1 is LNHDA and CDR2 SQIVND (reference sequence). The ends were cut back, 1 base at V and 2 bases at J, with 12 bases in the middle.

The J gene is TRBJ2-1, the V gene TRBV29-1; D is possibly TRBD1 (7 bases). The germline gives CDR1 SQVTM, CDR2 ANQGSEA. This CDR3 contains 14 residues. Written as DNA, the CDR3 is TGCAGTATTGCGTCAGGGGGGCAGGGGGATGAGCAGTTCTTC. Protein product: CSIASGGQGDEQFF.

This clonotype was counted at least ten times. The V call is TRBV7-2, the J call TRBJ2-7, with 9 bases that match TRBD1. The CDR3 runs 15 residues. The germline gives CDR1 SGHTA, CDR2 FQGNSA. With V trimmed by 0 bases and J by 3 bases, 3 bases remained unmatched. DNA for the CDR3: TGTGCCAGCAGCTTAGCGATGGACAGGGGCTACGAGCAGTACTTC. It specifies CASSLAMDRGYEQYF.

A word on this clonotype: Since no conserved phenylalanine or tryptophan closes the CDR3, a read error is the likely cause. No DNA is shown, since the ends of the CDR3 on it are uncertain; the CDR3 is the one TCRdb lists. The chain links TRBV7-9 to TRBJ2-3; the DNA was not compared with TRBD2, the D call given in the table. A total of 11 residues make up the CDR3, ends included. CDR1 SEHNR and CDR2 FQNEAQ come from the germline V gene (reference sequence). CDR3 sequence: CASSFEAGLDV.

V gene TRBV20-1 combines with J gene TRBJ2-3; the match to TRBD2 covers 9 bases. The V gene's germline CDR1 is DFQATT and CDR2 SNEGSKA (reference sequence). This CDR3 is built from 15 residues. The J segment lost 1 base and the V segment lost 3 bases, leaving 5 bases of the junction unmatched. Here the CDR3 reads CSASGPSGGTDTQYF. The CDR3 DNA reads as TGCAGTGCTAGCGGCCCTAGCGGGGGCACAGATACGCAGTATTTT.

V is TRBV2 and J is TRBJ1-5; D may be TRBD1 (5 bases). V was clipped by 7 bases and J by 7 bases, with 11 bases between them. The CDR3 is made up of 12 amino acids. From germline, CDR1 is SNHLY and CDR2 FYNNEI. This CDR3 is CASMGGYQPQHF. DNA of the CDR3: TGTGCCAGCATGGGGGGGTACCAGCCCCAGCATTTT.

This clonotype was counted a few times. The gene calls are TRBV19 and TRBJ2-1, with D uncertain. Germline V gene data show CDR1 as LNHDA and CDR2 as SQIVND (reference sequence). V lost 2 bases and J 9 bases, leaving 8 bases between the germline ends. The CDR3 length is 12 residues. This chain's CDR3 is CASSITWGEQFF. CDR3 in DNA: TGTGCCAGTAGTATAACCTGGGGTGAGCAGTTCTTC.